Each of the 30 T cell receptor beta chains below was sequenced from the same sample in a study of PD-1 blockade in classical Hodgkin lymphoma. This sample's time point: cycle 4 day 1 (C4D1), after less than 7 weeks of nivolumab. All trial patients relapsed after autologous stem cell transplantation. Measured with immunoSEQ multiplex PCR; TCRdb has only the in-frame clones, and not every one. The sample holds tens of thousands of clones; about four fifths are singletons and the top ten take around 20%. The sample was peripheral blood mononuclear cells (PBMCs), taken before the fourth cycle of nivolumab. Receptors were obtained from a human donor with classical Hodgkin lymphoma.

The CDR3 DNA is TGTGCCAGTAGTACAGACAGGGGAGCTGGGGCCAACGTCCTGACTTTC. It codes for CASSTDRGAGANVLTF. This chain joins TRBV19 and TRBJ2-6, with 8 bases identical to TRBD1. Germline V lookup: CDR1 LNHDA, CDR2 SQIVND (reference sequence). J was trimmed by 2 bases and V by 4 bases; bases with no gene match: 4. The CDR3 consists of 16 residues.

The V gene is TRBV2, the J gene TRBJ2-5, with TRBD1 as a possible D gene (6 bases). There are 14 residues in the CDR3. Germline lookup yields CDR1 SNHLY and CDR2 FYNNEI. The V end was cut by 6 bases, the J end by 2 bases, with 13 bases between. The DNA for the CDR3 is TGTGCCAGCAGGGCCGACAGGCGACAAGAGACCCAGTACTTC. Amino acid sequence: CASRADRRQETQYF.

The chain's CDR3 is CASRFWGQGDNEQFF. CDR3 DNA: TGTGCCAGCCGATTTTGGGGACAGGGGGACAATGAGCAGTTCTTC. The rearrangement uses TRBV6-1 and TRBJ2-1; 11 nucleotides line up with TRBD1. V lost 8 bases to trimming and J lost 5 bases; unmatched junction nucleotides: 8. The CDR3 has 15 amino acids. Germline assignment: CDR1 MNHNS and CDR2 SASEGT.

This chain uses TRBV7-3 with TRBJ2-1; possibly TRBD1 or TRBD2 for D (5 bases each). CDR3 length: 16 amino acids. Per the germline V gene, CDR1 is SGHTA and CDR2 is FQGTGA. The V end was cut by 5 bases, the J end by 4 bases, with 18 bases between. The CDR3 loop is CASSPITTGRYNEQFF. Here the CDR3 DNA reads TGTGCCAGCAGCCCAATAACAACGGGGCGTTACAATGAGCAGTTCTTC.

This clone was seen only a few times. V gene TRBV18 combines with J gene TRBJ2-1; D possibly matches TRBD1 or TRBD2 (5 bases each). The germline V and J ends were trimmed by 3 bases and 4 bases, with 7 bases remaining between them. The CDR3 spans 13 residues. Germline lookup yields CDR1 KGHSH and CDR2 LQKENI. The CDR3 DNA is TGTGCCAGCTCACCGGGACCATACAATGAGCAGTTCTTC. Translating it yields CASSPGPYNEQFF.

The genes are TRBV9 and TRBJ1-4, with 10 nucleotides matching TRBD1. V lost 4 bases and J lost 4; bases outside the gene matches: 10. CDR1 and CDR2 from the germline V gene are SGDLS and YYNGEE. This CDR3 has 17 residues. The CDR3 spells CASSPGTGASGNEKLFF. DNA of the CDR3: TGTGCCAGCAGCCCCGGGACAGGGGCTTCGGGTAATGAAAAACTGTTTTTT.

The chain recombines TRBV12-5 with TRBJ1-2; D gene ambiguous. The germline CDR1 and CDR2 sequences are LGHNT and FRNRAP. V lost 3 bases, J lost 4 bases, and 9 bases lay in between. The CDR3 has 13 residues. The CDR3 DNA follows: TGTGCTAGTGGTTTTCAAGGAGGCTATGGCTACACCTTC. Amino acid sequence: CASGFQGGYGYTF.

Note on this clone: In the same sample, other DNA sequences code for this CDR3. The chain recombines TRBV5-1 with TRBJ2-2; D might be TRBD1 (6 bases). This CDR3 contains 15 residues. CDR1 is SGHRS and CDR2 is YFSETQ in the germline V gene. Trimming pared 5 bases from V and 0 bases from J, leaving 11 bases between. DNA of the CDR3: TGCGCCAGCAGGGACAGCCTAACGAACACCGGGGAGCTGTTTTTT. It specifies CASRDSLTNTGELFF.

The chain employs TRBV11-2 and TRBJ1-1, with 10 nucleotides matching TRBD1. The trim removed 4 bases at V and 1 base at J, leaving 12 bases unmatched. Germline V gives CDR1 SGHAT, CDR2 FQNNGV. The CDR3 covers 18 residues. Here the CDR3 reads CASSYPGTGEVANTEAFF. The CDR3 DNA reads TGTGCCAGCAGCTACCCCGGGACAGGGGAGGTAGCGAACACTGAAGCTTTCTTT.

This clone is judged medium-sized. J is TRBJ1-1 and V is TRBV7-8; D remains unclear. Germline V gives CDR1 SGHVS, CDR2 FQNEAQ. Trimming pared 3 bases from V and 0 bases from J, leaving 2 bases between. The CDR3 runs 12 residues. The CDR3 DNA is TGTGCCAGCAGCTTCGTGAACACTGAAGCTTTCTTT. It translates to CASSFVNTEAFF.

The chain employs TRBV15 and TRBJ1-1, with D unresolved. The V end was cut by 1 base, the J end by 7 bases, with 10 bases between. The germline V gene encodes CDR1 LNHNV and CDR2 YYDKDF (reference sequence). The CDR3 runs 13 residues. The CDR3 loop is CATSRGQADEAFF. The CDR3 nucleotides read TGTGCCACCAGCAGAGGGCAGGCCGATGAAGCTTTCTTT.

The V gene is TRBV19, the J gene TRBJ1-1, with D uncertain. The V gene's germline CDR1 is LNHDA and CDR2 SQIVND (reference sequence). CDR3 length equals 15 residues. The V end lost 8 bases, the J end lost 1 base, and 17 bases lay between the germline ends. The CDR3 region is CASCSLGFQNTEAFF. In DNA, the CDR3 is TGTGCCAGTTGCTCCCTAGGTTTTCAGAACACTGAAGCTTTCTTT. The full variable domain, its missing parts supplied by reference TRBV19 and TRBJ1-1, is DGGITQSPKYLFRKEGQNVTLSCEQNLNHDAMYWYRQDPGQGLRLIYYSQIVNDFQKGDIAEGYSVSREKKESFPLTVTSAQKNPTAFYLCASCSLGFQNTEAFFGQGTRLTVV.

This chain links TRBV20-1 with TRBJ1-2; perhaps TRBD1 as D (6 bases). CDR1 is DFQATT, CDR2 SNEGSKA, per germline (reference sequence). Trimming took off 6 bases at V and 6 bases at J, with 11 bases between the two ends. This CDR3 is built from 11 residues. The CDR3 spells CSAYRENGYTF. The CDR3 coding sequence is TGCAGTGCGTACAGGGAGAATGGCTACACCTTC.

The rearrangement uses TRBV11-2 and TRBJ2-7, with D hard to call. V lost 2 bases and J lost 4, with 15 bases in between. Germline assignment: CDR1 SGHAT and CDR2 FQNNGV. This CDR3 has 15 residues. In DNA, the CDR3 is TGTGCCAGCAGCTTACATAATGAAAGGGCTTACGAGCAGTACTTC. This sequence encodes CASSLHNERAYEQYF.

The chain is built from TRBV4-2 and TRBJ1-1, with D perhaps matching TRBD1 (5 bases). Trimming removed 0 bases from V and 2 bases from J, with 10 bases in between. CDR1 and CDR2 (germline): LGHNA, YNFKEQ. The CDR3 extends over 15 amino acids. In DNA form, the CDR3 reads TGTGCCAGCAGCCAAGAGCCCACAGGAAACACTGAAGCTTTCTTT. This gives the protein CASSQEPTGNTEAFF.

V gene TRBV5-8 combines with J gene TRBJ2-7; 11 nucleotides agree with TRBD1. The CDR3 runs 17 residues. With V trimmed by 3 bases and J by 3 bases, 11 bases remained unmatched. The germline gives CDR1 SGHTS, CDR2 YDEGEE. The CDR3 sequence is CASSWEGAGTGGYEQYF. In DNA, the CDR3 is TGTGCCAGCAGCTGGGAGGGAGCCGGGACAGGGGGCTACGAGCAGTACTTC.

The V call is TRBV5-1, the J call TRBJ1-4, with 7 bases lining up with TRBD1. Germline CDR1 SGHRS, CDR2 YFSETQ. The CDR3 length is 13 residues. The V segment lost 3 bases and the J segment 8 bases; nucleotides outside the gene matches: 4. The CDR3 loop reads CASSSYRGEKLFF. The DNA of the CDR3 is TGCGCCAGCAGCTCATACAGGGGAGAAAAACTGTTTTTT.

J is TRBJ2-3 and V is TRBV7-2; D unresolved. This CDR3 contains 16 residues. The germline V gene has CDR1 SGHTA and CDR2 FQGNSA. The V end was cut by 1 base, the J end by 1 base, with 12 bases between. DNA of the CDR3: TGTGCCAGCAGCTTAGGGCGTCCATCACGCACAGATACGCAGTATTTT. This gives the protein CASSLGRPSRTDTQYF.

V and J are TRBV7-2 and TRBJ2-7; TRBD1 is a possible D gene (6 bases). V shed 5 bases and J shed 5 bases, with 19 bases lying between them. The germline gives CDR1 SGHTA, CDR2 FQGNSA. The CDR3 contains 15 residues. The CDR3 loop reads CASSRSQGRYNEQYF. The CDR3 nucleotides are TGTGCCAGCAGCCGTTCACAGGGAAGGTACAACGAGCAGTACTTC.

This chain links TRBV28 with TRBJ2-5; D not certain. Germline CDR1 is MDHEN and CDR2 is SYDVKM. CDR3 length equals 11 residues. V was shortened by 6 bases and J by 5 bases, with 7 bases between the two germline ends. The CDR3 loop reads CASSPGETQYF. In DNA form, the CDR3 reads TGTGCCAGCAGCCCTGGGGAGACCCAGTACTTC.

The chain links TRBV5-1 to TRBJ2-5; 8 bases map to TRBD1. The CDR3 has 15 residues. V shed 1 base, J shed 1 base, and the junction held 3 bases outside the gene matches. CDR1 and CDR2 (germline): SGHRS, YFSETQ. CDR3 sequence (DNA): TGCGCCAGCAGCTTGTCCGGGACAGGCCAAGAGACCCAGTACTTC. Protein: CASSLSGTGQETQYF. Filled out from reference TRBV5-1 and TRBJ2-5, the complete variable domain reads KAGVTQTPRYLIKTRGQQVTLSCSPISGHRSVSWYQQTPGQGLQFLFEYFSETQRNKGNFPGRFSGRQFSNSRSEMNVSTLELGDSALYLCASSLSGTGQETQYFGPGTRLLVL.

The chain combines TRBV7-3 with TRBJ2-3, with 7 bases lining up with TRBD2. From germline, CDR1 is SGHTA and CDR2 FQGTGA. J was trimmed by 3 bases and V by 5 bases; bases with no gene match: 5. There are 14 residues in the CDR3. CDR3 loop: CASSTSGGTDTQYF. The CDR3 region has the DNA TGTGCCAGCAGCACTTCCGGGGGGACAGATACGCAGTATTTT.

The rearrangement links TRBV4-2 to TRBJ1-5; TRBD1 is a possible D gene (6 bases). This CDR3 spans 13 amino acids. V was trimmed by 4 bases and J by 7 bases, leaving 11 bases between them. The germline CDR1 and CDR2 sequences are LGHNA and YNFKEQ. The CDR3 protein is CASSPPQGQPQHF. The CDR3 DNA reads as TGTGCCAGCAGCCCGCCACAGGGCCAGCCCCAGCATTTT.

J is TRBJ2-7 and V is TRBV5-1; unclear D gene. Germline values: CDR1 SGHRS, CDR2 YFSETQ. V lost 1 base, J lost 3 bases, and 2 bases lay in between. This CDR3 comprises 11 residues. This CDR3 reads CASSLNYEQYF. CDR3 bases: TGCGCCAGCAGCTTGAACTACGAGCAGTACTTC. Combining the CDR3 with reference TRBV5-1 and TRBJ2-7 gives the whole variable domain KAGVTQTPRYLIKTRGQQVTLSCSPISGHRSVSWYQQTPGQGLQFLFEYFSETQRNKGNFPGRFSGRQFSNSRSEMNVSTLELGDSALYLCASSLNYEQYFGPGTRLTVT.

This chain joins TRBV6-5 and TRBJ1-6; D remains unclear. Trimming took off 0 bases at V and 9 bases at J, with 15 bases between the two ends. Germline V lookup: CDR1 MNHEY, CDR2 SVGAGI. There are 16 residues in the CDR3. CDR3 sequence reads: CASSYSTNVLPSPLHF. DNA for the CDR3: TGTGCCAGCAGTTACTCCACAAACGTCCTACCTTCACCCCTCCACTTT.

V gene TRBV7-2 combines with J gene TRBJ2-6; the D gene is possibly TRBD1 (5 bases). Trimming took off 5 bases at V and 0 bases at J, with 11 bases between the two ends. Per the germline V gene, CDR1 is SGHTA and CDR2 is FQGNSA. There are 16 residues in the CDR3. The CDR3 loop is CASSVQGSSGANVLTF. The CDR3 DNA reads TGTGCCAGCAGCGTCCAGGGTTCCTCTGGGGCCAACGTCCTGACTTTC.

The chain carries TRBV6-6 and TRBJ2-2; 7 positions agree with TRBD2. This CDR3 has 15 amino acids. Germline CDR1 is MNHNY and CDR2 is SVGAGI (reference sequence). V shed 4 bases and J 5 bases; nucleotides not matched to a gene: 7. CDR3 DNA: TGTGCCAGCAGTTTTCCCTTTAGCGGGACCGGGGAGCTGTTTTTT. Translating it yields CASSFPFSGTGELFF.

This chain uses TRBV5-1 with TRBJ2-7, with TRBD1 matching 9 bases. Germline loops: CDR1 SGHRS, CDR2 YFSETQ. The CDR3 is made up of 15 amino acids. V shed 0 bases and J 5 bases; nucleotides not matched to a gene: 6. CDR3 sequence reads: CASSLDGQGIDEQYF. DNA of the CDR3: TGCGCCAGCAGCTTGGACGGACAGGGGATAGACGAGCAGTACTTC.

The V gene is TRBV7-6, the J gene TRBJ1-1; D uncertain. V was shortened by 3 bases and J by 5 bases, with 10 bases between the two germline ends. The CDR3 is 13 amino acids. Germline CDR1 SGHVS, CDR2 FNYEAQ. In DNA, the CDR3 is TGTGCCAGCAGCTTGGTAGGGAAGACTGAAGCTTTCTTT. Residues: CASSLVGKTEAFF.

This clone was observed a handful of times. The V gene is TRBV19, the J gene TRBJ1-3; D not resolved. The CDR3 is 15 residues long. Trimming cost V 5 bases and J 0 bases, with 11 bases left between them. Looked up from germline, CDR1 is LNHDA and CDR2 is SQIVND (reference sequence). The CDR3, as DNA: TGTGCCAGTAGTTGGGCAGCCGACTCTGGAAACACCATATATTTT. It yields the protein CASSWAADSGNTIYF.